This T cell receptor (beta chain) derives from a study of shared clonotypes between healthy human individuals. On this clone itself: Its antigen is not known.

Findings and caveats of the study: Larger richness was generally estimated for naive than memory subsets. With few donors, the genetic and exposure-history diversity represented was limited.

Measured with immunoSEQ multiplex PCR; TCRdb has only the in-frame clones, and not every one. The sample consists of 100,000 or so clones, around 68% of them appearing once. The donors, all of them Caucasian adults, lived in Nashville, Tennessee. CD45RO+ cells joined CCR7-negative CD45RA+ TemRA cells to form CD8 memory. The CDR3 runs to 16 residues. The germline V and J ends were trimmed by 1 base and 1 base, with 13 bases remaining between them. Germline V gene lookup returns CDR1 LGHNA and CDR2 YNFKEQ. The chain is built from TRBV4-2 and TRBJ1-1; D not certain. The source is a woman aged 25-40 years in good health. Source material: memory CD8+ T cells sorted from blood. Subset described: CD45RO+ cells pooled with CCR7-negative TemRA cells. In DNA, the CDR3 is TGTGCCAGCAGCCAAGTCGATTTCGGGGAGAACACTGAAGCTTTCTTT. As protein: CASSQVDFGENTEAFF.